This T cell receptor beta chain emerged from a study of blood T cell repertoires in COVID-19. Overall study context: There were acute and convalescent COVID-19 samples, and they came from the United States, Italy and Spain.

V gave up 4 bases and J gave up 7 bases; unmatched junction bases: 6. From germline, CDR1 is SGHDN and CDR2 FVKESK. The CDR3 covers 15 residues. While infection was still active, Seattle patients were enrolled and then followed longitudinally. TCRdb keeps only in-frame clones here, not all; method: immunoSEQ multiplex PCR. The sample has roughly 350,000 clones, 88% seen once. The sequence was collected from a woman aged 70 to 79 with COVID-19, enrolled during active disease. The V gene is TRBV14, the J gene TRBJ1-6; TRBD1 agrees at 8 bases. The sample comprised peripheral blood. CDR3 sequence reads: CASSRFRQGNSPLHF. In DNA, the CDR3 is TGTGCCAGCAGCCGTTTTAGACAGGGGAATTCACCCCTCCACTTT.